This TCR beta chain was profiled in a study of CD8 T cells in ankylosing spondylitis. This clonotype was observed many times. Its antigen is still unknown. J lost 6 bases, V lost 4 bases, and 8 bases had no gene match. CDR1 and CDR2 (germline): SGDLS, YYNGEE. This CDR3 spans 14 amino acids. Study findings and constraints: A TCR beta motif of 7 or 8 highly homologous variants appeared characteristic of ankylosing spondylitis blood. A CD8+ phenotype characterized the disease-linked clones, which were relatively rare in peripheral blood. In reactive arthritis synovial fluid and blood, some motif variants had been reported before.

TCRdb processed the 5' RACE reads anew with MiXCR; each CDR3 protein has one entry. The data hold about 39,000 distinct CDR3 sequences, with approximately 3.6% observed a single time. What was sequenced was blood, either unsorted or a sorted T cell fraction (not recorded which). The rearrangement uses TRBV9 and TRBJ2-7, with 9 bases aligning to TRBD1. The receptor was derived from a female donor with ankylosing spondylitis or in good health (not recorded which). As DNA, the CDR3 is TGTGCCAGCAGCCCACCGGGACAGGGCGTCGAGCAGTACTTC. The encoded protein is CASSPPGQGVEQYF.